The text below deals with one T cell receptor (beta chain). In the authors' workflow: Reference gene primer amplification yielded estimated nucleated cell counts. Using immunoSEQ multiplex PCR, the repertoire was profiled, and TCRdb retains in-frame clones only, with some absent. Clone size and V and J calls were adopted from that table, with D and trimming inferred from the DNA. Of 150,000 to 200,000 clones listed, around four fifths are singletons. Trimming cost V 2 bases and J 2 bases; bases outside gene matches: 8. CDR1 and CDR2 (germline): SGHRS, YFSETQ. The CDR3 length is 17 residues. This sample stems from a study of blood T cell repertoires in COVID-19. Study-level background: Spain, Italy and the United States supplied samples that represented acute and convalescent COVID-19. Sources were T cells, B-cell-depleted T cells, or PBMCs; the material itself was cDNA or gDNA.

The TCR originated in a woman aged 25 to 39 with acute or convalescent COVID-19. The chain employs TRBV5-1 and TRBJ2-7, with 12 bases matching TRBD2. The sample was peripheral blood. This CDR3 reads CASSFSSGRAYPYEQYF. The CDR3, as DNA: TGCGCCAGCAGCTTTTCTAGCGGGAGGGCCTATCCCTACGAGCAGTACTTC.